The T cell receptor (beta chain) described here comes from a study of blood T cell repertoires in COVID-19. Study background: COVID-19 samples from acute and convalescent phases originated in the United States, Italy and Spain. T cells, B-cell-depleted T cells, or PBMCs supplied cDNA or gDNA.

The CDR3 contains 15 residues. Germline CDR1 is MNHEY and CDR2 is SMNVEV (reference sequence). V lost 4 bases, J lost 10 bases, and 17 bases lay in between. Per the original data handling: By means of reference gene primer amplification, nucleated cell counts were estimated. Sequencing was performed with immunoSEQ multiplex PCR; in TCRdb, only in-frame clones are kept and a portion is missing. V and J calls plus clone size are reproduced from that table; the DNA served to infer D and trimming. The sample shows over 200,000 clones, roughly 90% of them seen only once. Sequencing was performed on peripheral blood. V usage is TRBV27 and J usage is TRBJ1-6; no clear D. The origin of this receptor is an older woman with acute or convalescent COVID-19. The CDR3 protein is CASSSSEGRWSPLHF. As DNA, the CDR3 is TGTGCCAGCAGTTCCTCTGAGGGAAGGTGGTCACCCCTCCACTTT.